This T cell receptor beta chain was identified in a study of T cell changes during pregnancy in multiple sclerosis. TCRdb's copy holds only in-frame clones and misses some; the assay was immunoSEQ multiplex PCR. The table lists 55,000 to 75,000 clones, 91% of them singletons. Germline V lookup: CDR1 DFQATT, CDR2 SNEGSKA (reference sequence). The V end lost 2 bases, the J end lost 6 bases, and 8 bases lay between the germline ends. This CDR3 comprises 11 residues. This receptor was obtained from a female donor in good health, enrolled as a control in a pregnancy study. The material sequenced was peripheral blood, taken in the third trimester of pregnancy. The chain has TRBV20-1 and TRBJ2-7; tentative D call: TRBD2 (6 bases). In DNA, the CDR3 is TGCAGTGCTAGACTGGGAGGCGAGCAGTACTTC. Amino acids: CSARLGGEQYF.